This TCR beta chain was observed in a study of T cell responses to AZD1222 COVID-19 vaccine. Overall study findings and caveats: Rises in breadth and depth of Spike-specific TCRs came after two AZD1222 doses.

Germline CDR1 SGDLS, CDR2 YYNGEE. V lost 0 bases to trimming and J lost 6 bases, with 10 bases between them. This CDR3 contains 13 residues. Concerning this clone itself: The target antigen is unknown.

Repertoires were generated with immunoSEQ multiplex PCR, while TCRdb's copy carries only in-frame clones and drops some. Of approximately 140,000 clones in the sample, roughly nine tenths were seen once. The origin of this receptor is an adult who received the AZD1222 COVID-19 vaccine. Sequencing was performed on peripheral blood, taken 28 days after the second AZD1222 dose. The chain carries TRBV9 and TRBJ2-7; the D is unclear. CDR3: CASSVVISSEQYF. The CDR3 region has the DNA TGTGCCAGCAGCGTAGTCATTAGTTCCGAGCAGTACTTC. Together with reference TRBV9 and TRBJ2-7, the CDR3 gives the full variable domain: DSGVTQTPKHLITATGQRVTLRCSPRSGDLSVYWYQQSLDQGLQFLIQYYNGEERAKGNILERFSAQQFPDLHSELNLSSLELGDSALYFCASSVVISSEQYFGPGTRLTVT.